This T cell receptor (beta chain) is drawn from a study of T-cell reconstitution after alpha-beta-depleted transplantation in children. Findings and caveats of the study: From surviving recipient T cells and thymic progenitors came the high day-60 TCRbeta diversity observed in some patients. A year post-transplant, T-cell counts and diversity derived mostly from newly produced T cells. Where alpha-beta T cells came from about two months after transplant was reportedly several hundred expanded graft clones.

This clonotype was seen at least ten times. Its target is not known. Library preparation (for TCRbeta) was performed with unique molecular identifiers. MiXCR, run by TCRdb on the PCR reads, gives a single entry per CDR3 protein. The sample contains some 300,000 distinct CDR3 sequences, 10% of which appear only once. There are 15 residues in the CDR3. J lost 6 bases, V lost 5 bases, and 6 bases had no gene match. This specimen consisted of PBMCs, obtained before TCRalphabeta/CD19-depleted stem cell transplant. The V and J genes are TRBV12-3 or TRBV12-4 and TRBJ2-1; TRBD2 aligns across 11 bases. This TCR came from a boy younger than two with acute myeloid leukemia, due to receive a stem cell transplant. DNA for the CDR3: TGTGCCAGCAGTCTTATAGCGGGAGGGCCCAATGAGCAGTTCTTC. It codes for CASSLIAGGPNEQFF.